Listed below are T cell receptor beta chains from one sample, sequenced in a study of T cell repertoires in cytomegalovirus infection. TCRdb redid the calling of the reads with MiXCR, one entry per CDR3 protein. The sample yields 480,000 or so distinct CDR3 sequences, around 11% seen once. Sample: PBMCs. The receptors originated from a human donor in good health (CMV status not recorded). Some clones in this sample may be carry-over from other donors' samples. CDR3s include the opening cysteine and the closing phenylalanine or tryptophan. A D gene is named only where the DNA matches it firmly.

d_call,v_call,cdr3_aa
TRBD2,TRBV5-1,CASSLISGSGYNEQFF
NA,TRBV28,CASSSSTPSSGNTIYF
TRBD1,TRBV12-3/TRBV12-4,CASSLGDRGHYQPQHF
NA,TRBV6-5,CASSYSNHAEPNYGYTF
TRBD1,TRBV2,CASSPTGGFGAFF
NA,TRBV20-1,CSGGPGGSYEQYF
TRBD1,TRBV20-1,CSARGQGPLYGYTF
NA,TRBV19,CASSPDRTSTDTQYF
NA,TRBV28,CASTSGQETQYF
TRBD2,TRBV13,CASSTGGGGELFF
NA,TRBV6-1,CASSAGGPYNEQFF
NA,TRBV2,CASSDYEQYF
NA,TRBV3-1,CASSQAGTNYEQYF
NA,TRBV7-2,CASSFPATGELFF
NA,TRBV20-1,CSASGSVTEAFF
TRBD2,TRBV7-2,CASSLGAGGHFTQYF
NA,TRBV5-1,CASSLGLRLTDTQYF
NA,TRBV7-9,CASSYGERPGPNYGYTF
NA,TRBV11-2,CASSLVPGQSSYNEQFF
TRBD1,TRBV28,CASSTITGGGGYTF
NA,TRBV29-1,CSVLVGWANTEAFF
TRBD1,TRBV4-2,CASSQVRTGERETQYF
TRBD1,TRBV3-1,CASSHPRTGGNTEAFF
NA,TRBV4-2,CASCFPGRNEKLFF
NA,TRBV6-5,CANILGTELF
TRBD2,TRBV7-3,CASSLLLAATDTQYF
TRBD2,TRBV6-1,CASSLPGLANEQYF
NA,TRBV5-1,CASSPSGTVELFF
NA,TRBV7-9,CASSLKWEEQFF
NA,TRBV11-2,CASRLPDTEAFF
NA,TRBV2,CASSPGVTGELFF
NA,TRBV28,CASSFQGSHEQYF
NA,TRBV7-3,CASSLYQDTGELFF
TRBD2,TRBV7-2,CASSLTGGALANEQFF
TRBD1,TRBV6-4,CASSDRDRSGNQPQHF